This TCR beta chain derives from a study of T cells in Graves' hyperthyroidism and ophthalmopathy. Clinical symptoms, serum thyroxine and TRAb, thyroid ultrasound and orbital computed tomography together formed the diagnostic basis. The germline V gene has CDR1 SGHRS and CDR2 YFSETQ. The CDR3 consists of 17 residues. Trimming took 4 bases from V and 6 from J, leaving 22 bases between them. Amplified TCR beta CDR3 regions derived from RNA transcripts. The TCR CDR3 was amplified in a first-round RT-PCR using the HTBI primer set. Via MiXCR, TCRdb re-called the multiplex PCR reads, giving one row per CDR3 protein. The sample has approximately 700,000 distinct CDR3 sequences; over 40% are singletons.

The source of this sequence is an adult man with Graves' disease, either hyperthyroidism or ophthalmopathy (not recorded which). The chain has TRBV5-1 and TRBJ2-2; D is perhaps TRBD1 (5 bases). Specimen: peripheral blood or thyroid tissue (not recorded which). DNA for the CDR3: TGCGCCAGCAGCCATGGGTCAGGGTCCCCCAACCCCGGGGAGCTGTTTTTT. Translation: CASSHGSGSPNPGELFF.